This T cell receptor beta chain is drawn from a study of identifying expanded T cells in peripheral blood. The table came from immunoSEQ multiplex PCR; TCRdb's copy has only in-frame clones and leaves some out. This table has about 76,000 clones, about 83% appearing once. The germline V gene encodes CDR1 SGHNT and CDR2 YYREEE (reference sequence). The V and J ends lost 4 bases and 4 bases, in that order; junction bases with no gene match: 3. This CDR3 is built from 14 residues. Sequences were obtained from blood. The genes are TRBV5-4 and TRBJ1-4; TRBD1 agrees at 8 bases. The source is a person aged 18 to 75 in good health. As DNA, the CDR3 is TGTGCCAGCAGCCGGACAGGGCTTAATGAAAAACTGTTTTTT. Translated: CASSRTGLNEKLFF.